These T cell receptor beta chains were read from a single sample in a study of identical twins. MiXCR, run by TCRdb on the 5' RACE reads, gives a single entry per CDR3 protein. The profile shows around 480,000 distinct CDR3 sequences, over 11% of them singletons. These sequences were also reported in another study, on yellow fever vaccine responses in identical twins.

Sequencing was carried out using CD4+ T cells sorted from blood. The receptor set was obtained from a woman aged 18-29 years in good health. Both conserved end residues are part of each CDR3. The D gene is left open where the match is weak. Expanded clones get a size class; other rows say once, few or many, or leave the size out.

V	D	J	size	DNA	CDR3
TRBV6-5	TRBD2	TRBJ2-1	.	TGTGCCAGCAGTTACTTACCTCCCGGGACTAGCGAGCCTTACAATGAGCAGTTCTTC	CASSYLPPGTSEPYNEQFF
TRBV12-3/TRBV12-4	.	TRBJ2-1	few	TGTGCCAGCAGTATACAGGTCATCTCCTACAATGAGCAGTTCTTC	CASSIQVISYNEQFF
TRBV25-1	TRBD2	TRBJ2-4	many	TGTGCCAGCAGTCTCATCTTGACTAGCGGGAGATTGAGGGACATTCAGTACTTC	CASSLILTSGRLRDIQYF
TRBV19	TRBD2	TRBJ2-2	few	TGTGCCAGTAGTATACCCAGCGGGGGGTTCGGGGAGCTGTTTTTT	CASSIPSGGFGELFF
TRBV29-1	TRBD2	TRBJ2-1	.	TGCAGCGTCACGTGGAGGGAGGGCAATGAGCAGTTCTTC	CSVTWREGNEQFF
TRBV14	.	TRBJ2-5	.	TGTGCCAGCAGCCAACTGGGGGGTATATCTCAAGAGACCCAGTACTTC	CASSQLGGISQETQYF
TRBV7-9	.	TRBJ2-2	.	TGTGCCAGCAGCGCGGGGTCAAAAGGGTACACCGGGGAGCTGTTTTTT	CASSAGSKGYTGELFF
TRBV19	.	TRBJ2-1	few	TGTGCCAGTAGTAGGACTTCGGGGTTAACGGGCAATGAGCAGTTCTTC	CASSRTSGLTGNEQFF
TRBV7-6	TRBD1	TRBJ1-6	few	TGTGCCAGCAGCTTAGCGGGACAGGGCGTTAATTCACCCCTCCACTTT	CASSLAGQGVNSPLHF
TRBV4-1	TRBD2	TRBJ2-1	many	TGCGCCAGCAGCCATCCGCAACTAGCGTGGGGTTCCTACAATGAGCAGTTCTTC	CASSHPQLAWGSYNEQFF
TRBV12-3/TRBV12-4	TRBD1	TRBJ2-2	.	TGTGCCAGCAGTGCCCTCAGGGGGCCCGGGGAGCTGTTTTTT	CASSALRGPGELFF
TRBV28	TRBD1	TRBJ2-3	few	TGTGCCAGCACCTCTCGAGGGGGACAGCTCACAGATACGCAGTATTTT	CASTSRGGQLTDTQYF
TRBV28	.	TRBJ2-1	few	TGTGCCAGCACTCCCGAGCGGAGGCGGACAAAGAATGAGCAGTTCTTC	CASTPERRRTKNEQFF
TRBV20-1	.	TRBJ1-1	few	TGCAGTGCTAGGGAACCAGTAGCGGTGGCTTTCTTT	CSAREPVAVAFF
TRBV6-2/TRBV6-3	TRBD1	TRBJ2-3	few	TGTGCCAGCAGTTACTGGAAGGATTTGGGACAGGGGGCTGATACGCAGTATTTT	CASSYWKDLGQGADTQYF
TRBV7-3	.	TRBJ2-5	few	TGTGCCAGCAGCTTATCCAGGGATGAGACCCAGTACTTC	CASSLSRDETQYF
TRBV4-1	TRBD1	TRBJ1-4	.	TGCGCCAGCAGCCAAGATGGGACAGGGTATGAAAAACTGTTTTTT	CASSQDGTGYEKLFF
TRBV20-1	.	TRBJ1-1	.	TGCAGTGCGGAGGCAGGAGCCCTTGAAGCTTTCTTT	CSAEAGALEAFF
TRBV6-1	TRBD2	TRBJ2-3	.	TGTGCCAGCAGTGGAAGACTAGCGAGGGCCACAGATACGCAGTATTTT	CASSGRLARATDTQYF
TRBV3-1	TRBD2	TRBJ2-1	few	TGTGCCAGCAGCCAATTTAGCGGGGGGCTAGGTAATGAGCAGTTCTTC	CASSQFSGGLGNEQFF
TRBV7-2	.	TRBJ2-5	.	TGTGCCAGCAGCTTAGTACGAAAAGGGGGGGAAGTTGACTTC	CASSLVRKGGEVDF
TRBV4-2	TRBD2	TRBJ2-7	many	TGTGCCAGCAGCCAAGGACTAGCGGGAGAGTACGAGCAGTACTTC	CASSQGLAGEYEQYF
TRBV11-2	.	TRBJ2-3	few	TGTGCCAGCAGCTTAGGACGCAACCGCGGCGGCCTTAGCACAGATACGCAGTATTTT	CASSLGRNRGGLSTDTQYF
TRBV15	TRBD1	TRBJ1-6	.	TGTGCCACCAGCAGACGGGGACAGGTGTCTTCACCCCTCCACTTT	CATSRRGQVSSPLHF
TRBV12-3/TRBV12-4	TRBD1	TRBJ2-1	many	TGTGCCAGCAGTTTAGCGGGGTCGGGACAGGATGAGCAGTTCTTC	CASSLAGSGQDEQFF
TRBV20-1	.	TRBJ2-1	.	TGCAGTGCTAGTTGGGGCTCCTACAATGAGCAGTTCTTC	CSASWGSYNEQFF
TRBV7-8	.	TRBJ2-2	few	TGTGCCAGCAGCTTATTCACCCCTGGAGTCGTGGGCACCGGGGAGCTGTTTTTT	CASSLFTPGVVGTGELFF
TRBV5-1	.	TRBJ2-2	.	TGCGCCAGCAGGCGGAGGGGGGACGGGGAGCTGTTTTTT	CASRRRGDGELFF
TRBV10-3	TRBD1	TRBJ1-2	.	TGTGCCATCAGTGAAGTGGACAGGGGAGATGGCTACACCTTC	CAISEVDRGDGYTF
TRBV12-3/TRBV12-4	TRBD1	TRBJ1-2	few	TGTGCCAGCAATCGGGACAGCTATAACTATGGCTACACCTTC	CASNRDSYNYGYTF
TRBV5-5	TRBD1	TRBJ2-7	many	TGTGCCAGCAGCTCGACAGGGGACGAGCAGTACTTC	CASSSTGDEQYF
TRBV2	.	TRBJ2-3	.	TGTGCCAGCAGCAGATTAGAGGGGACTTTTTTT	CASSRLEGTFF
TRBV27	TRBD2	TRBJ2-7	few	TGTGCCAGCAGTTTAAACAGACTAGCGGGAAACTACGAGCAGTACTTC	CASSLNRLAGNYEQYF
TRBV28	.	TRBJ2-7	.	TGTGCCAGCTGGGGGGCAGGGGACACGAACTCCTACGAGCAGTACTTC	CASWGAGDTNSYEQYF
TRBV18	TRBD2	TRBJ2-1	.	TGTGCCAGCTCACCGACGCCAGGGCGGGGGGCCCAGAGCTCCTACAATGAGCAGTTCTTC	CASSPTPGRGAQSSYNEQFF
TRBV6-1	TRBD1	TRBJ1-4	few	TGTGCCAGCAGCCGACAGGGGGGCAGTGAAAAACTGTTTTTT	CASSRQGGSEKLFF
TRBV29-1	.	TRBJ2-1	.	TGCAGCGTTGATGGGCAGGTCATGTACAATGAGCAGTTCTTC	CSVDGQVMYNEQFF
TRBV11-2	.	TRBJ2-3	.	TGTGCCAGCAGCTTATCCCCCCGCACAGATACGCAGTATTTT	CASSLSPRTDTQYF
TRBV20-1	TRBD2	TRBJ2-3	few	TGCAGTGCTAGCGCCCCCGGGACTAGTAAAACAGATACGCAGTATTTT	CSASAPGTSKTDTQYF
TRBV5-4	.	TRBJ1-6	.	TGTGCCAGCAGCTTGGAAGGGGGGAAATATAATTCACCCCTCCACTTT	CASSLEGGKYNSPLHF
TRBV28	TRBD1	TRBJ1-5	.	TGTGCCAGCACCCAGACAGGGGGTCGAGGTAATCAGCCCCAGCATTTT	CASTQTGGRGNQPQHF
TRBV7-9	TRBD2	TRBJ2-1	.	TGTGCCAGCAGCCCCCGGACTAGCTATATCCGGGATGAGCAGTTCTTC	CASSPRTSYIRDEQFF
TRBV11-2	.	TRBJ2-7	many	TGTGCCAGCAGTTTAGTTGCGGGTAACTACGAGCAGTACTTC	CASSLVAGNYEQYF
TRBV7-8	.	TRBJ1-1	few	TGTGCCAGCAGCACGACCTTCACTGAAGCTTTCTTT	CASSTTFTEAFF